This TCR beta chain was retrieved from a study of stem cell transplantation in POMP-related autoinflammatory disease. For the study at large: Impaired MHC class I-dependent CD8+ differentiation was hypothesized from defective thymoproteasomes. Before transplant: CD4+ naive skewing, low CD8+ proportions, reduced cytokine secretion. Points from the study as a whole: A trend toward lower repertoire diversity and greater clonality appeared in every analyzed T-cell subset of PRAID patients.

As for this clone: The antigen remains unidentified.

Some clones are missing from TCRdb's copy, which holds only in-frame ones; the method was immunoSEQ multiplex PCR. The data show 25,000 to 30,000 clones, about 81% seen once. PRAID featured prominent immunodeficiency. After removal of 10 bases from V and 2 bases from J, the junction contained 5 bases not matched to a gene. The CDR3 loop spans 14 amino acids. The germline V gene encodes CDR1 ENHRY and CDR2 SYGVKD. The genes are TRBV10-3 and TRBJ1-5; 10 bases match TRBD1. The starting material was CD4+ T cells from PBMCs, obtained before stem cell transplantation. The sequence derives from a human donor with POMP-related autoinflammation and immune dysregulation (PRAID). In DNA, the CDR3 is TGTGCCACCTCCGGGACAGGGGGCAATCAGCCCCAGCATTTT. Its protein product is CATSGTGGNQPQHF.